These 3 T cell receptor beta chains were sequenced from one sample in a study of OX40 agonist ivuxolimab in advanced cancers. The assay was immunoSEQ multiplex PCR, and TCRdb's table has in-frame clones only and misses some. This sample has tens of thousands of clones; 75% to 90% occur once, and the top ten carry 10% to 11%. The sample was CD4+ or CD8+ T cells sorted from blood, taken in a trial of the OX40 agonist ivuxolimab. All receptors come from an adult with an advanced solid tumor such as melanoma, head and neck, liver or kidney cancer.

The chain uses TRBV6-6 and TRBJ2-7; 9 bases agree with TRBD1. The germline CDR1 and CDR2 sequences are MNHNY and SVGAGI (reference sequence). Trimming removed 6 bases from V and 6 bases from J; junction bases left unmatched: 3. This CDR3 spans 12 amino acids. The CDR3 DNA sequence: TGTGCCAGCAGCCGGACAGGGGTCGAGCAGTACTTC. Amino acid sequence: CASSRTGVEQYF.

This clone was counted a single time. The rearrangement links TRBV6-4 to TRBJ1-1; D is ambiguous. Germline CDR1 is MRHNA and CDR2 is SNTAGT. The CDR3 runs 13 residues. Trimming cost V 10 bases and J 3 bases, with 15 bases left between them. The CDR3 coding sequence is TGTGCCAACACAACGGTCCTTCACACTGAAGCTTTCTTT. Its translation is CANTTVLHTEAFF.

The chain's CDR3 is CASSELAGEGEQYF. In DNA, the CDR3 is TGTGCCAGCAGCGAACTAGCGGGAGAGGGCGAGCAGTACTTC. The chain is built from TRBV9 and TRBJ2-7; 11 bases fit TRBD2. This CDR3 is 14 amino acids long. The V gene's germline CDR1 is SGDLS and CDR2 YYNGEE. The ends lost 3 bases at V and 6 bases at J; junction bases unmatched: 5.